What follows are 20 T cell receptor beta chains derived from one specimen sequenced in a study of blood T cell repertoires in COVID-19. The assay was immunoSEQ multiplex PCR, and TCRdb's table has in-frame clones only and misses some. The sample shows under 55,000 clones, 70% to 90% of them seen only once. Sequencing was performed on peripheral blood. The receptors here all came from a human donor in a cohort sampled during active COVID-19.

Notes on this clone: Other DNA sequences of this sample code for an identical CDR3. The rearrangement joins TRBV5-1 to TRBJ2-2; D is undetermined. The CDR3 length is 14 residues. CDR1 and CDR2 from the germline V gene are SGHRS and YFSETQ. V lost 5 bases, J lost 0 bases, and 8 bases lay in between. The CDR3 DNA reads as TGCGCCAGCAGACGCGATACGAACACCGGGGAGCTGTTTTTT. Amino acids: CASRRDTNTGELFF.

The chain links TRBV6-5 to TRBJ1-2; D is unresolved. The germline V gene has CDR1 MNHEY and CDR2 SVGAGI. This CDR3 spans 13 amino acids. The V and J ends lost 6 bases and 4 bases respectively, with 12 bases between them. CDR3 amino acids: CASSLDMGYGYTF. The DNA for the CDR3 is TGTGCCAGCAGCCTTGACATGGGCTATGGCTACACCTTC.

The CDR3 bases are TGTGCCAGCTCACCAGGACAGGGGAATGGCCAGCCCCAGCATTTT. This translates into CASSPGQGNGQPQHF. This chain joins TRBV18 and TRBJ1-5; 9 bases line up with TRBD1. With V trimmed by 2 bases and J by 7 bases, 6 bases remained unmatched. CDR3 length: 15 residues. The V gene's germline CDR1 is KGHSH and CDR2 LQKENI.

This clone was counted between two and nine times. The chain uses TRBV5-1 and TRBJ2-7; the match to TRBD2 covers 8 bases. J was trimmed by 2 bases and V by 3 bases; bases with no gene match: 13. The CDR3 runs 17 residues. Germline assignment: CDR1 SGHRS and CDR2 YFSETQ. This CDR3 is CASSWGLQRGTAYEQYF. Written as DNA, the CDR3 is TGCGCCAGCAGCTGGGGTCTCCAGCGGGGGACCGCCTACGAGCAGTACTTC.

The chain employs TRBV7-9 and TRBJ2-1, with TRBD1 matching over 7 bases. This CDR3 spans 13 amino acids. V lost 5 bases, J lost 7 bases, and 5 bases stayed unmatched. Germline-derived CDR1 and CDR2 are SEHNR and FQNEAQ (reference sequence). For the CDR3, the DNA is TGTGCCAGCAGCACCTCACAGGGGAATGAGCAGTTCTTC. As protein: CASSTSQGNEQFF.

This clone is a singleton in its sample. The J gene is TRBJ2-7, the V gene TRBV27, with 8 bases lining up with TRBD2. The germline CDR1 and CDR2 sequences are MNHEY and SMNVEV (reference sequence). The trim removed 2 bases at V and 0 bases at J, leaving 3 bases unmatched. The CDR3 runs 15 residues. In DNA, the CDR3 is TGTGCCAGCAGTTTAACGGGAGGGCCCTCCTACGAGCAGTACTTC. It codes for CASSLTGGPSYEQYF.

This clone was seen a single time. The chain combines TRBV5-4 with TRBJ2-7; a weak D match, TRBD2 (6 bases). The CDR3 loop spans 14 amino acids. The V and J ends lost 1 base and 7 bases respectively, with 15 bases between them. The V gene's germline CDR1 is SGHNT and CDR2 YYREEE (reference sequence). For the CDR3, the DNA is TGTGCCAGCAGCTTGTCGCGGGGAGAAGGAGAGCAGTACTTC. Its protein product is CASSLSRGEGEQYF. Variable domain in full (rest from reference TRBV5-4 and TRBJ2-7): ETGVTQSPTHLIKTRGQQVTLRCSSQSGHNTVSWYQQALGQGPQFIFQYYREEENGRGNFPPRFSGLQFPNYSSELNVNALELDDSALYLCASSLSRGEGEQYFGPGTRLTVT.

This clone was seen many times. The chain carries TRBV4-1 and TRBJ2-7; TRBD2 agrees at 12 bases. The CDR3 contains 16 residues. Germline CDR1 and CDR2: MGHRA and YSYEKL. V shed 4 bases, J shed 4 bases, and the junction held 8 bases outside the gene matches. This CDR3 is CASSPGLAGKRYEQYF. As DNA, the CDR3 is TGCGCCAGCAGCCCCGGACTAGCGGGAAAGAGGTACGAGCAGTACTTC.

V and J are TRBV29-1 and TRBJ2-1; D unclear. The CDR3 sequence is 13 residues long. Trimming stripped 3 bases from V and 10 bases from J, with 16 bases between. The germline V gene has CDR1 SQVTM and CDR2 ANQGSEA. The DNA for the CDR3 is TGCAGCGTTGAGGCGTCAGGCCGTGAAGAGCAGTTCTTC. Amino acids: CSVEASGREEQFF.

The chain employs TRBV5-1 and TRBJ2-3, with 9 bases matching TRBD2. The germline CDR1 and CDR2 sequences are SGHRS and YFSETQ. CDR3 length: 15 amino acids. The V segment lost 6 bases and the J segment 0 bases; nucleotides outside the gene matches: 5. The CDR3 bases are TGCGCCAGCACGTCGGCGGGAGGGAGCACAGATACGCAGTATTTT. Protein product: CASTSAGGSTDTQYF.

This clone was seen a handful of times. The chain carries TRBV7-2 and TRBJ2-7; 12 positions agree with TRBD2. The length of the CDR3 is 15 residues. V trimming: 6 bases; J trimming: 2 bases; junction bases outside the gene matches: 5. Germline V gene data show CDR1 as SGHTA and CDR2 as FQGNSA. As DNA, the CDR3 is TGTGCCAGCAGACCTGGACTAGCGGGACCCTACGAGCAGTACTTC. Its translation: CASRPGLAGPYEQYF. Supplemented by reference TRBV7-2 and TRBJ2-7, the full variable domain reads GAGVSQSPSNKVTEKGKDVELRCDPISGHTALYWYRQSLGQGLEFLIYFQGNSAPDKSGLPSDRFSAERTGGSVSTLTIQRTQQEDSAVYLCASRPGLAGPYEQYFGPGTRLTVT.

V gene TRBV2 combines with J gene TRBJ2-2, with 7 positions matching TRBD2. In germline, CDR1 is SNHLY, CDR2 FYNNEI. This CDR3 is built from 14 residues. J was trimmed by 1 base and V by 6 bases; bases with no gene match: 2. The CDR3, as DNA: TGTGCCAGCAGGGTAGCGGGGAACACCGGGGAGCTGTTTTTT. This codes for CASRVAGNTGELFF.

V gene TRBV2 combines with J gene TRBJ2-3; 14 positions agree with TRBD2. CDR3 size: 18 residues. CDR1 and CDR2 from the germline V gene are SNHLY and FYNNEI. J lost 0 bases, V lost 4 bases, and 6 bases had no gene match. This chain's CDR3 is CASSGLAGGPTSTDTQYF. CDR3 bases: TGTGCCAGCAGTGGACTAGCGGGGGGGCCAACTAGCACAGATACGCAGTATTTT.

The gene calls are TRBV30 and TRBJ2-5, with TRBD1 matching 8 bases. CDR3 length: 12 amino acids. Germline CDR1 reads GTSNPN; CDR2 reads SVGIG (reference sequence). Losses at the gene ends were 7 bases for V and 5 bases for J; bases not matched to a gene: 6. CDR3 in amino acids: CASSTGAETQYF. Here the CDR3 DNA reads TGTGCCTCCTCGACAGGGGCCGAGACCCAGTACTTC.

This rearrangement joins TRBV2 to TRBJ2-5, with D perhaps matching TRBD2 (5 bases). V lost 10 bases and J 2 bases, leaving 8 bases between the germline ends. Germline-derived CDR1 and CDR2 are SNHLY and FYNNEI. The CDR3 length is 11 residues. The CDR3 is CATSLQETQYF. DNA of the CDR3: TGTGCCACTAGCCTACAAGAGACCCAGTACTTC.

The V and J genes are TRBV19 and TRBJ2-3, with 9 bases identical to TRBD1. The CDR3 runs 17 residues. V lost 2 bases, J lost 4 bases, and 10 bases stayed unmatched. CDR1 and CDR2 from the germline V gene are LNHDA and SQIVND (reference sequence). The CDR3 coding sequence is TGTGCCAGTAGTATACTTCCGACAGGGGGTAACTCAGATACGCAGTATTTT. Residues: CASSILPTGGNSDTQYF.

The chain joins TRBV19 to TRBJ1-5; D remains ambiguous. V was pared by 5 bases and J by 4 bases, with 12 bases between. There are 14 residues in the CDR3. Looked up from germline, CDR1 is LNHDA and CDR2 is SQIVND (reference sequence). The CDR3 reads CASSLLARNQPQHF. CDR3 nucleotides: TGTGCCAGTAGTTTGTTAGCTAGGAATCAGCCCCAGCATTTT.

V gene TRBV6-6 combines with J gene TRBJ1-4; 7 nucleotides match TRBD1. Per the germline V gene, CDR1 is MNHNY and CDR2 is SVGAGI (reference sequence). Trimming removed 6 bases from V and 2 bases from J; junction bases left unmatched: 6. This CDR3 is built from 15 residues. CDR3 coding DNA: TGTGCCAGCAGGAGGGGGCAGGGGACTAATGAAAAACTGTTTTTT. It yields the protein CASRRGQGTNEKLFF.

This chain links TRBV19 with TRBJ2-6, with 7 bases that match TRBD1. V lost 6 bases and J lost 0; bases outside the gene matches: 11. Germline V lookup: CDR1 LNHDA, CDR2 SQIVND (reference sequence). The CDR3 totals 18 residues. The CDR3 nucleotides read TGTGCCAGTAGCCCAACAGGGGTGAGTACCTCTGGGGCCAACGTCCTGACTTTC. Protein: CASSPTGVSTSGANVLTF.

The chain couples TRBV28 to TRBJ1-4; perhaps TRBD1 as D (6 bases). Germline values: CDR1 MDHEN, CDR2 SYDVKM. The ends were cut back, 6 bases at V and 8 bases at J, with 19 bases in the middle. The CDR3 loop spans 15 amino acids. CDR3 DNA sequence: TGTGCCAGCAGCCTTAACAACAGGGTCGGCGAAAAACTGTTTTTT. This gives the protein CASSLNNRVGEKLFF.